These T cell receptor beta chains were read from a single sample in a study of CD8 T cells in Susac syndrome. TCRdb redid the calling of the immunoSEQ multiplex PCR reads with MiXCR, one entry per CDR3 protein. The table lists 150,000 or so distinct CDR3 sequences, about 95% of them singletons. The source material was CD4+ T cells from PBMCs. The receptors derive from a human donor with Susac syndrome. Each CDR3 is given with its conserved first and last residue. D genes are given only for firm matches. Size tells how often a clone was seen (once, few, many) or the class of an expanded clone, and some rows leave it out.

j_call: TRBJ1-1; v_call: TRBV9; d_call: TRBD1; clone_size: NA; cdr3_aa: CASSPRGAGVTEAFF; cdr3_nt: TGTGCCAGCAGCCCCAGGGGGGCAGGGGTCACTGAAGCTTTCTTT
j_call: TRBJ2-3; v_call: TRBV20-1; d_call: TRBD2; clone_size: NA; cdr3_aa: CSAREGLAVTDTQYF; cdr3_nt: TGCAGTGCTAGAGAAGGGCTAGCGGTCACAGATACGCAGTATTTT
j_call: TRBJ2-7; v_call: TRBV6-2/TRBV6-3; d_call: TRBD1; clone_size: NA; cdr3_aa: CASSSYGQGSDEQYF; cdr3_nt: TGTGCCAGCAGTTCTTACGGACAGGGGAGTGACGAGCAGTACTTC
j_call: TRBJ1-2; v_call: TRBV18; d_call: NA; clone_size: NA; cdr3_aa: CASSPGGRGYGYTF; cdr3_nt: TGTGCCAGCTCACCAGGCGGCAGGGGCTATGGCTACACCTTC
j_call: TRBJ1-1; v_call: TRBV7-9; d_call: NA; clone_size: NA; cdr3_aa: CASSLGATEAFF; cdr3_nt: TGTGCCAGCAGCTTAGGGGCCACTGAAGCTTTCTTT
j_call: TRBJ1-2; v_call: TRBV6-2/TRBV6-3; d_call: TRBD1; clone_size: NA; cdr3_aa: CASSPGTVLYGYTF; cdr3_nt: TGTGCCAGCAGCCCCGGGACAGTCCTCTATGGCTACACCTTC
j_call: TRBJ2-1; v_call: TRBV29-1; d_call: TRBD2; clone_size: NA; cdr3_aa: CSGRTSGSRNEQFF; cdr3_nt: TGCAGCGGGAGGACTAGCGGTTCAAGGAATGAGCAGTTCTTC
j_call: TRBJ1-6; v_call: TRBV7-9; d_call: TRBD1; clone_size: NA; cdr3_aa: CASSLGQATHSPLHF; cdr3_nt: TGTGCCAGCAGCCTTGGACAGGCCACGCATTCACCCCTCCACTTT
j_call: TRBJ2-7; v_call: TRBV20-1; d_call: TRBD2; clone_size: NA; cdr3_aa: CSGAPSGPLEQYF; cdr3_nt: TGCAGTGGGGCCCCTAGCGGCCCCTTGGAGCAGTACTTC
j_call: TRBJ2-5; v_call: TRBV10-3; d_call: NA; clone_size: NA; cdr3_aa: CAISPSGGRGGQETQYF; cdr3_nt: TGTGCCATCAGTCCCTCAGGTGGGAGAGGAGGACAAGAGACCCAGTACTTC
j_call: TRBJ2-2; v_call: TRBV30; d_call: TRBD1; clone_size: NA; cdr3_aa: CAWSRDRGPGELFF; cdr3_nt: TGTGCCTGGAGCCGGGACAGGGGGCCCGGGGAGCTGTTTTTT
j_call: TRBJ1-1; v_call: TRBV18; d_call: NA; clone_size: NA; cdr3_aa: CASSPPDAYNTEAFF; cdr3_nt: TGTGCCAGCTCACCACCGGATGCCTATAACACTGAAGCTTTCTTT
j_call: TRBJ2-5; v_call: TRBV14; d_call: NA; clone_size: few; cdr3_aa: CASSQERRSTQYF; cdr3_nt: TGTGCCAGCAGCCAAGAGCGGAGGAGTACCCAGTACTTC
j_call: TRBJ2-7; v_call: TRBV6-5; d_call: TRBD2; clone_size: NA; cdr3_aa: CASSYTRTSGSVYEQYF; cdr3_nt: TGTGCCAGCAGTTACACACGGACTAGCGGGAGTGTATACGAGCAGTACTTC
j_call: TRBJ2-5; v_call: TRBV4-3; d_call: TRBD2; clone_size: NA; cdr3_aa: CASSRTSGPQETQYF; cdr3_nt: TGCGCCAGCAGCCGAACTAGCGGACCGCAAGAGACCCAGTACTTC
j_call: TRBJ1-2; v_call: TRBV29-1; d_call: TRBD1; clone_size: once; cdr3_aa: CSVEEPGTAPGYGYTF; cdr3_nt: TGCAGCGTTGAAGAGCCGGGGACAGCGCCGGGATATGGCTACACCTTC
j_call: TRBJ1-2; v_call: TRBV29-1; d_call: TRBD1; clone_size: NA; cdr3_aa: CSVDTGGRGYTF; cdr3_nt: TGCAGCGTCGACACAGGGGGCCGTGGCTACACCTTC
j_call: TRBJ2-6; v_call: TRBV4-2; d_call: NA; clone_size: NA; cdr3_aa: CASSYRTQYSGANVLTF; cdr3_nt: TGTGCCAGCAGCTACAGGACGCAATACTCTGGGGCCAACGTCCTGACTTTC
j_call: TRBJ2-2; v_call: TRBV24-1; d_call: TRBD2; clone_size: NA; cdr3_aa: CATSDNSGRSTGELFF; cdr3_nt: TGTGCCACCAGTGACAATAGCGGGAGATCCACCGGGGAGCTGTTTTTT
j_call: TRBJ2-1; v_call: TRBV12-3/TRBV12-4; d_call: TRBD2; clone_size: NA; cdr3_aa: CASSSPSGFNEQFF; cdr3_nt: TGTGCCAGCAGTTCACCTAGCGGGTTTAATGAGCAGTTCTTC
j_call: TRBJ2-6; v_call: TRBV20-1; d_call: NA; clone_size: NA; cdr3_aa: CSARGGWGANVLTF; cdr3_nt: TGCAGTGCTAGAGGGGGGTGGGGGGCCAACGTCCTGACTTTC
j_call: TRBJ2-5; v_call: TRBV4-1; d_call: NA; clone_size: NA; cdr3_aa: CASARSGVQETQYF; cdr3_nt: TGCGCCAGCGCTCGCTCAGGGGTACAAGAGACCCAGTACTTC
j_call: TRBJ2-1; v_call: TRBV27; d_call: TRBD2; clone_size: NA; cdr3_aa: CASSFVGLGADNEQFF; cdr3_nt: TGTGCCAGCAGTTTTGTGGGACTAGGGGCCGACAATGAGCAGTTCTTC
j_call: TRBJ1-5; v_call: TRBV7-2; d_call: NA; clone_size: NA; cdr3_aa: CASSLGSGGHQPQHF; cdr3_nt: TGTGCCAGCAGCCTAGGGTCGGGGGGGCATCAGCCCCAGCATTTT
j_call: TRBJ1-5; v_call: TRBV4-1; d_call: NA; clone_size: NA; cdr3_aa: CASSQASYSNQPQHF; cdr3_nt: TGCGCCAGCAGCCAAGCATCTTATAGCAATCAGCCCCAGCATTTT
j_call: TRBJ2-7; v_call: TRBV7-9; d_call: NA; clone_size: NA; cdr3_aa: CASSLDAPPYEQYF; cdr3_nt: TGTGCCAGCAGCTTAGACGCGCCCCCCTACGAGCAGTACTTC
j_call: TRBJ1-4; v_call: TRBV12-3/TRBV12-4; d_call: NA; clone_size: NA; cdr3_aa: CASSRGQTNEKLFF; cdr3_nt: TGTGCCAGCAGTCGGGGGCAAACTAATGAAAAACTGTTTTTT